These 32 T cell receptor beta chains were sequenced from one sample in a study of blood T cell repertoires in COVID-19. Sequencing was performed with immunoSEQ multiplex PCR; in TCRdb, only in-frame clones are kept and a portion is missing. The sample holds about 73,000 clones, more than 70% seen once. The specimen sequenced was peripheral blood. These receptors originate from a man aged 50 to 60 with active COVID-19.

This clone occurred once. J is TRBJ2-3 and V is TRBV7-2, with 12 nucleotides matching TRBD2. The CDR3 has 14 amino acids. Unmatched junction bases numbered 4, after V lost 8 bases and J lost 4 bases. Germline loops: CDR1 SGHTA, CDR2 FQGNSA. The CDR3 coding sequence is TGTGCCAGCGGCCTAGCGGGAGGGCCAGATACGCAGTATTTT. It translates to CASGLAGGPDTQYF.

DNA of the CDR3: TGTGCCAGCAGCCGGACAGGGCACACCGGGGAGCTGTTTTTT. Encoded protein: CASSRTGHTGELFF. The V gene is TRBV7-9, the J gene TRBJ2-2; 8 positions match TRBD1. This CDR3 region has 14 residues. Germline CDR1 SEHNR, CDR2 FQNEAQ (reference sequence). V lost 5 bases to trimming and J lost 3 bases; unmatched junction nucleotides: 2.

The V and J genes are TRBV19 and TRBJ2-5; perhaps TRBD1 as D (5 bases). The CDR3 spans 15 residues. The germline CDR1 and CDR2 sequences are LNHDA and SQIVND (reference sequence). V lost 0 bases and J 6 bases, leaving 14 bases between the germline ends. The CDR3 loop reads CASSIDFTGPQTQYF. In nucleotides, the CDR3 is TGTGCCAGTAGTATAGATTTCACAGGTCCGCAGACCCAGTACTTC.

The CDR3 DNA sequence: TGTGCCAGCAGCTTGGGGGGGCAATCCTACGAGCAGTACTTC. Translation: CASSLGGQSYEQYF. This chain joins TRBV5-6 and TRBJ2-7; weak D call: TRBD1 (6 bases). The CDR3 totals 14 residues. Germline V gene data show CDR1 as SGHDT and CDR2 as YYEEEE. V shed 0 bases and J shed 1 base, with 8 bases lying between them.

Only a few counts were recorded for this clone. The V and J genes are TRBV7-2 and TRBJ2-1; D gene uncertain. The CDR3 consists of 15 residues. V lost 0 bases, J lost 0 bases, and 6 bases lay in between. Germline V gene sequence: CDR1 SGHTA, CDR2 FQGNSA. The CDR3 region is CASSLARSSYNEQFF. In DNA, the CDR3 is TGTGCCAGCAGCTTAGCCCGGAGCTCCTACAATGAGCAGTTCTTC.

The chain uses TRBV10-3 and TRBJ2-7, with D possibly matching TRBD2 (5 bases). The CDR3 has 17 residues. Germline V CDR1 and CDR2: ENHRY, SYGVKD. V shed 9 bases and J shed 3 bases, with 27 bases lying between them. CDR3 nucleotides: TGTGCCATAACCCAGAGAGCCGCCGGCCGACTAATCTACGAGCAGTACTTC. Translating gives CAITQRAAGRLIYEQYF.

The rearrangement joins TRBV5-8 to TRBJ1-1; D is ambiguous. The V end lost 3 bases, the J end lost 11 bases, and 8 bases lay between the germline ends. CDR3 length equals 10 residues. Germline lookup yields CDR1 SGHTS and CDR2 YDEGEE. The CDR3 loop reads CASSSVVAFF. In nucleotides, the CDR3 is TGTGCCAGCAGCTCTGTAGTGGCTTTCTTT.

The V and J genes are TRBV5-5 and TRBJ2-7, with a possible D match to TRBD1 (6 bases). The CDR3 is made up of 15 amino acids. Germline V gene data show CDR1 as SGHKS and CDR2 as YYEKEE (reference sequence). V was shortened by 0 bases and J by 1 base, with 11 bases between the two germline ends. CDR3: CASSLEGQRSYEQYF. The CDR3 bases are TGTGCCAGCAGCTTGGAAGGACAGAGGTCCTACGAGCAGTACTTC.

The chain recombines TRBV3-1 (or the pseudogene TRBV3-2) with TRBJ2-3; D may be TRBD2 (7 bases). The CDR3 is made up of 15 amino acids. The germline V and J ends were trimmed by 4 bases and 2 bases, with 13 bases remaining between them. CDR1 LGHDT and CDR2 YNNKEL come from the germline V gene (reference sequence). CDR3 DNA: TGTGCCAGCAGCCTGCGGGGGCACAACACAGATACGCAGTATTTT. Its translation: CASSLRGHNTDTQYF.

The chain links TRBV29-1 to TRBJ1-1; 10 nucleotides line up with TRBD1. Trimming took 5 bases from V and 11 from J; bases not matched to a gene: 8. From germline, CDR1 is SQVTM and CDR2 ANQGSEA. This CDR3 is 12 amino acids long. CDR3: CSVSPTGGEAFF. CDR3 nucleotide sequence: TGCAGCGTTTCTCCGACAGGGGGCGAGGCTTTCTTT.

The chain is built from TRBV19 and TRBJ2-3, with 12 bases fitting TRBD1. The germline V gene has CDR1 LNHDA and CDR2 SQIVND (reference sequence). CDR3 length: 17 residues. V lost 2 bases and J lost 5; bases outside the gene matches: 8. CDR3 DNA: TGTGCCAGTAGTATATCCCTTGGGGACAGGGGGCGAGATACGCAGTATTTT. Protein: CASSISLGDRGRDTQYF. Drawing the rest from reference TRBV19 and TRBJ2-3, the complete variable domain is DGGITQSPKYLFRKEGQNVTLSCEQNLNHDAMYWYRQDPGQGLRLIYYSQIVNDFQKGDIAEGYSVSREKKESFPLTVTSAQKNPTAFYLCASSISLGDRGRDTQYFGPGTRLTVL.

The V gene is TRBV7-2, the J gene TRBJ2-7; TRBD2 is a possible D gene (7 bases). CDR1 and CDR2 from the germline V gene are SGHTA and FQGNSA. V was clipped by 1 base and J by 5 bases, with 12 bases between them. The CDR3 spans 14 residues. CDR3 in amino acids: CASSLDRGGNEQYF. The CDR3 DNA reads TGTGCCAGCAGCTTAGATAGGGGGGGGAACGAGCAGTACTTC.

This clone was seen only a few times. CDR3 coding DNA: TGTGCCAGCAGTTTACGACAGGGCTATGGCTACACCTTC. Residues: CASSLRQGYGYTF. V is TRBV27 and J is TRBJ1-2; 7 bases fit TRBD1. Trimming at V came to 2 bases and at J to 4 bases, leaving 1 base not matched to a gene. The germline CDR1 and CDR2 sequences are MNHEY and SMNVEV (reference sequence). This CDR3 is built from 13 residues.

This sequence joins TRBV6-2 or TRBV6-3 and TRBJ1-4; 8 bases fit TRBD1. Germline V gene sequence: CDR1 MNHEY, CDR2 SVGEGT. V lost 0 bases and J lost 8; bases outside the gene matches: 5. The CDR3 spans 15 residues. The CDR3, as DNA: TGTGCCAGCAGTTACTCGTCAGGGGGCAGAGAAAAACTGTTTTTT. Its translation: CASSYSSGGREKLFF.

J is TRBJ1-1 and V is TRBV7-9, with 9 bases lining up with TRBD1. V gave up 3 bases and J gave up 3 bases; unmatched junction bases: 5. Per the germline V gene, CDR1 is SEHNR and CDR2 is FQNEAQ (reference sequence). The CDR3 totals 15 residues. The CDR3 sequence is CASSFPGQGYTEAFF. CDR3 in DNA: TGTGCCAGCAGCTTTCCGGGACAGGGTTACACTGAAGCTTTCTTT.

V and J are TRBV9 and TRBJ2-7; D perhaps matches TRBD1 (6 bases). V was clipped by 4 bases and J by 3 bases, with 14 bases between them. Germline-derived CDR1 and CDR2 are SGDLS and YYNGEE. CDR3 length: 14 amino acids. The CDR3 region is CASSLTGSDYEQYF. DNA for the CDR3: TGTGCCAGCAGCCTCACAGGGTCGGACTACGAGCAGTACTTC.

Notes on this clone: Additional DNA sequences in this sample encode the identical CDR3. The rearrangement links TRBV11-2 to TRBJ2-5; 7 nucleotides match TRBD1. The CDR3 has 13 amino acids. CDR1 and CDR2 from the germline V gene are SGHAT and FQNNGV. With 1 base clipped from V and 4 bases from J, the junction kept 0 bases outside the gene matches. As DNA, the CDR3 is TGTGCCAGCAGCTTAGCAGGGGGAGAGACCCAGTACTTC. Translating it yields CASSLAGGETQYF.

CDR3 amino acids: CASSRGTSTDTQYF. CDR3 DNA: TGTGCCAGCAGTAGAGGGACTAGCACAGATACGCAGTATTTT. The chain carries TRBV6-5 and TRBJ2-3, with D tentatively TRBD2 (6 bases). Germline CDR1 and CDR2: MNHEY and SVGAGI. V lost 5 bases and J lost 0, with 9 bases in between. The CDR3 runs 14 residues.

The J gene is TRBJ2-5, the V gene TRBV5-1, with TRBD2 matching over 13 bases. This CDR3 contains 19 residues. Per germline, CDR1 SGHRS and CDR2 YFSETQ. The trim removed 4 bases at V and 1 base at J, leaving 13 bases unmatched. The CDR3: CASSKGGLAGNTRQETQYF. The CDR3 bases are TGCGCCAGCAGCAAGGGGGGACTAGCGGGAAATACCCGCCAAGAGACCCAGTACTTC.

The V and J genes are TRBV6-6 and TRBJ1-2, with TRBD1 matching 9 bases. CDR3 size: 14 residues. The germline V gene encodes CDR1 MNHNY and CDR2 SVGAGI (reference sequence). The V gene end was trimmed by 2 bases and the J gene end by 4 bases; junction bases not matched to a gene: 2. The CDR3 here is CASSYGDRVYGYTF. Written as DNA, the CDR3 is TGTGCCAGCAGTTACGGGGACAGGGTCTATGGCTACACCTTC.

This chain's CDR3 is CASSPGKETQYF. CDR3 in DNA: TGTGCCAGTAGTCCCGGGAAAGAGACCCAGTACTTC. The V gene is TRBV19, the J gene TRBJ2-5; D is perhaps TRBD2 (5 bases). The V gene lost 5 bases and the J gene lost 3 bases, with 7 bases spanning the gap. CDR3 length equals 12 residues. From germline, CDR1 is LNHDA and CDR2 SQIVND (reference sequence).

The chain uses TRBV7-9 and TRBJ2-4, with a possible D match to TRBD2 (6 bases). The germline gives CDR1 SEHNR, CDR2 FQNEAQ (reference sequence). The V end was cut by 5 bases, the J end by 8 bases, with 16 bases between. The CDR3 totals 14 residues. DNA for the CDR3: TGTGCCAGCAGCCCCACCGGGGGTTCGGACATTCAGTACTTC. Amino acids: CASSPTGGSDIQYF.

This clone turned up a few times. CDR3 in amino acids: CASSTTGTGSQPQHF. Here the CDR3 DNA reads TGTGCCAGCAGCACTACCGGGACAGGGAGTCAGCCCCAGCATTTT. This chain connects TRBV12-1 to TRBJ1-5; TRBD1 is the table's D call and was not checked against the DNA. TRBV12-1 is annotated as a pseudogene. CDR3 length: 15 residues.

The CDR3 region is CASSHPSRQGMGQPQHF. CDR3 sequence (DNA): TGCGCCAGCAGCCACCCCTCCCGACAGGGTATGGGGCAGCCCCAGCATTTT. This rearrangement joins TRBV4-1 to TRBJ1-5; 7 positions match TRBD1. The CDR3 is made up of 17 amino acids. V lost 3 bases, J lost 7 bases, and 15 bases stayed unmatched. CDR1 is MGHRA and CDR2 is YSYEKL in the germline V gene.

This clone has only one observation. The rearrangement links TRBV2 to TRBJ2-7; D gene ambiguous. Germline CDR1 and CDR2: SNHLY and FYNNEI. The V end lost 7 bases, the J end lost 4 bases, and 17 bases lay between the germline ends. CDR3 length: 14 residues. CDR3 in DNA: TGTGCCAGCAACCGGCCTAGATCCCCTTACGAGCAGTACTTC. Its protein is CASNRPRSPYEQYF.

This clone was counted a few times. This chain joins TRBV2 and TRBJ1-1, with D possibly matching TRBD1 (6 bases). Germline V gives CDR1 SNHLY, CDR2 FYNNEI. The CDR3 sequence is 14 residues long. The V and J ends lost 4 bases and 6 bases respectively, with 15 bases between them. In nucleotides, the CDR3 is TGTGCCAGCAGTGCCAGTGGGGGCTGGGCTGAAGCTTTCTTT. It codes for CASSASGGWAEAFF.

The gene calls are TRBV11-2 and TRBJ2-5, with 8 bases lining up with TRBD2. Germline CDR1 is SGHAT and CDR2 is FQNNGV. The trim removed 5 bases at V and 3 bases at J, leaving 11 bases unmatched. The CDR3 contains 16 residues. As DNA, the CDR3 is TGTGCCAGCAGCCCAAAGGGCCTAGCGGGTGAAGAGACCCAGTACTTC. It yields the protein CASSPKGLAGEETQYF.

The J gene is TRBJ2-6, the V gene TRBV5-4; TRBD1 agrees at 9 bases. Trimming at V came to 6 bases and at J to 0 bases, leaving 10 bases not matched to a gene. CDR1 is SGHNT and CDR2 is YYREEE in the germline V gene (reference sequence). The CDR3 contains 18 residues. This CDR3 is CASTTSRTGVSGANVLTF. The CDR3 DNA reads TGTGCCAGCACCACGTCGAGGACAGGGGTCTCTGGGGCCAACGTCCTGACTTTC.

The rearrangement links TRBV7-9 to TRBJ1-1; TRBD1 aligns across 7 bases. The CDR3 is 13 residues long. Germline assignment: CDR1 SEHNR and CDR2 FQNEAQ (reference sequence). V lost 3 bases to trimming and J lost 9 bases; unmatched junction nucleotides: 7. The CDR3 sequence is CASSFDRDPKAFF. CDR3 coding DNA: TGTGCCAGCAGCTTCGACAGGGATCCTAAAGCTTTCTTT.

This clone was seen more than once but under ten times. The CDR3 nucleotides are TGTGCCAGCAGTCGGAGCGATAGCAATCAGCCCCAGCATTTT. Its translation is CASSRSDSNQPQHF. The rearrangement joins TRBV6-5 to TRBJ1-5; D is uncertain. Between the trimmed V and J ends, which lost 5 bases and 0 bases, there was a span of 8 bases. This CDR3 has 14 residues. Germline lookup yields CDR1 MNHEY and CDR2 SVGAGI.

The DNA of the CDR3 is TGTGCCAGCAGCTTCTGGACAGGGGAGGTACGAGAGACCCAGTACTTC. It encodes CASSFWTGEVRETQYF. The chain recombines TRBV7-6 with TRBJ2-5, with 9 bases aligning to TRBD1. CDR1 SGHVS and CDR2 FNYEAQ come from the germline V gene. The CDR3 extends over 16 amino acids. The J segment lost 4 bases and the V segment lost 3 bases, leaving 9 bases of the junction unmatched.

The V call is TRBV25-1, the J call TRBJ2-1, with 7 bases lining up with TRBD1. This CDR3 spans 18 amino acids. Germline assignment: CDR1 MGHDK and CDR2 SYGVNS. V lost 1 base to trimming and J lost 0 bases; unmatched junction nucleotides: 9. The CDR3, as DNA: TGTGCCAGCAGTGAATTATACAGGGGCGATAGCTCCTACAATGAGCAGTTCTTC. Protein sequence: CASSELYRGDSSYNEQFF.